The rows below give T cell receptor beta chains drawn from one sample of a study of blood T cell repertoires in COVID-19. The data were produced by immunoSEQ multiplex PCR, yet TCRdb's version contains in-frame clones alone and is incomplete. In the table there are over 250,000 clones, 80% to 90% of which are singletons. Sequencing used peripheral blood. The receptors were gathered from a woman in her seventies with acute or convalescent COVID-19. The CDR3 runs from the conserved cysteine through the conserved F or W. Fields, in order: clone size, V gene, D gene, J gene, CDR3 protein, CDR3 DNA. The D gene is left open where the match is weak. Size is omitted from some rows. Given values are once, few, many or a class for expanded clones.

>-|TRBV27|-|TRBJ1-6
CASSFLGQRGSPLHF
TGTGCCAGCAGTTTCCTAGGACAGAGGGGCTCACCCCTCCACTTT
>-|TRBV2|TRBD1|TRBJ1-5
CASIRDRGGQPQHF
TGTGCCAGCATCCGTGACAGGGGCGGCCAGCCCCAGCATTTT
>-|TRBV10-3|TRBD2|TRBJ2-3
CAISPGLAGKSSTDTQYF
TGTGCCATCAGCCCCGGACTAGCGGGGAAGTCTAGCACAGATACGCAGTATTTT
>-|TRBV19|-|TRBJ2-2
CASSPGGVGNTGELFF
TGTGCCAGTAGTCCCGGGGGAGTTGGGAACACCGGGGAGCTGTTTTTT
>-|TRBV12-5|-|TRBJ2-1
CASGLVGHNEQFF
TGTGCTAGTGGTTTGGTGGGGCACAATGAGCAGTTCTTC
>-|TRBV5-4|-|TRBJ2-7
CASSLTGPVGEQYF
TGTGCCAGCAGTTTAACAGGGCCGGTTGGCGAGCAGTACTTC
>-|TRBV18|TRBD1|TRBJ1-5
CASSQDRGGQPQHF
TGTGCCAGCTCACAAGACAGGGGTGGGCAGCCCCAGCATTTT
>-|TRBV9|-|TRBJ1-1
CASSVSSQGEAFF
TGTGCCAGCAGCGTAAGCAGCCAGGGGGAAGCTTTCTTT
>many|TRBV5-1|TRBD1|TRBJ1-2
CASSIGTADWDYTF
TGCGCCAGCAGCATCGGGACAGCGGATTGGGACTACACCTTC
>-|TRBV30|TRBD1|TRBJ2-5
CAWQGENQETQYF
TGTGCCTGGCAGGGGGAAAACCAAGAGACCCAGTACTTC
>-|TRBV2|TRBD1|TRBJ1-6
CASRQGGSNSPLHF
TGTGCCAGCCGACAGGGAGGTTCAAATTCACCCCTCCACTTT
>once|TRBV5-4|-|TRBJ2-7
CASSSGTRRGDEQYF
TGTGCCAGCAGTTCCGGGACTCGGCGAGGGGACGAGCAGTACTTC
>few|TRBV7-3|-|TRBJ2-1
CASSLNTPSGSGEQFF
TGTGCCAGCAGCTTAAATACTCCCTCGGGGAGCGGGGAGCAGTTCTTC
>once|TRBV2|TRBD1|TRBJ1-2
CASSIRQGQNYGYTF
TGTGCCAGCAGTATACGACAGGGACAAAACTATGGCTACACCTTC
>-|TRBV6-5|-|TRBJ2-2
CASSPTLRVPGELFF
TGTGCCAGCAGTCCCACCTTACGGGTCCCCGGGGAGCTGTTTTTT
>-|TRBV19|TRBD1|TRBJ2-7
CASSVGGQGTYEQYF
TGTGCCAGTAGTGTCGGGGGACAGGGGACCTACGAGCAGTACTTC
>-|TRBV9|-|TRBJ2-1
CASSAQATSNEQFF
TGTGCCAGCAGCGCTCAGGCCACTTCCAATGAGCAGTTCTTC
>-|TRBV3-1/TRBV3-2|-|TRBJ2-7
CASSQTRTYEQYF
TGTGCCAGCAGCCAAACTAGAACCTACGAGCAGTACTTC
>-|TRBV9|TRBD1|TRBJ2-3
CASSSRRTGTITDTQYF
TGTGCCAGCAGCTCTAGGCGGACAGGGACGATCACAGATACGCAGTATTTT
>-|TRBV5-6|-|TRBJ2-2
CASSSLYGNTGELFF
TGTGCCAGCAGCTCCCTTTACGGGAACACCGGGGAGCTGTTTTTT
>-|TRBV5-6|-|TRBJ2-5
CASSFSTGGSETQYF
TGTGCCAGCAGCTTCTCCACCGGAGGGTCCGAGACCCAGTACTTC
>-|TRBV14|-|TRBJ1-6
CASSQVGVGSPLHF
TGTGCCAGCAGCCAAGTAGGGGTAGGATCACCCCTCCACTTT
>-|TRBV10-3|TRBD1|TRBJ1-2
CASRQGARSGYTF
TGTGCCAGCCGACAGGGGGCTCGCAGTGGCTACACCTTC
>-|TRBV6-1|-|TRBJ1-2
CASSDRRGYGYTF
TGTGCCAGCAGTGATAGGCGGGGCTATGGCTACACCTTC
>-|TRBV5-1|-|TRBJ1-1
CASSPEGGTADRQAFF
TGCGCCAGCAGCCCGGAGGGGGGGACGGCTGACCGGCAAGCTTTCTTT
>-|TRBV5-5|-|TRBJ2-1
CASSYSNEQFF
TGTGCCAGCAGCTACAGCAATGAGCAGTTCTTC
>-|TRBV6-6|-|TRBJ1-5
CASSPGSNQPQHF
TGTGCCAGCAGCCCGGGGAGCAATCAGCCCCAGCATTTT
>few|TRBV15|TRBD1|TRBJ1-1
CATSRSPGTGKTEAFF
TGTGCCACCAGCAGGTCCCCGGGGACAGGGAAAACTGAAGCTTTCTTT
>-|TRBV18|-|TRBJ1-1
CASSPPGIRGEAFF
TGTGCCAGCTCACCACCGGGAATCAGGGGTGAAGCTTTCTTT
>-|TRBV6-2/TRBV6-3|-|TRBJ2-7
CASSDRREQYF
TGTGCCAGCAGCGACAGGAGGGAGCAGTACTTC
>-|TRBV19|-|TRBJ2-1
CASSISRQKLF
TGTGCCAGTAGTATATCTCGCCAAAAGCTCTTC
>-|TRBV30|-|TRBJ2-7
CAWSVSPRSKPSEQYF
TGTGCCTGGAGTGTATCCCCCAGGTCTAAGCCTTCGGAGCAGTACTTC
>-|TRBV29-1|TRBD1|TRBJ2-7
CSVQGSSYEQYF
TGCAGCGTACAGGGGAGCTCCTACGAGCAGTACTTC
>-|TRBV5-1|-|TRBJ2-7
CASSVTGHLNTYEQYF
TGCGCCAGCAGCGTAACGGGACACCTAAACACCTACGAGCAGTACTTC
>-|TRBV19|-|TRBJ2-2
CASSITPETGELFF
TGTGCCAGTAGTATTACCCCGGAGACCGGGGAGCTGTTTTTT
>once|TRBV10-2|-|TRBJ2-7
CASSANRDYEQYF
TGCGCCAGCTCTGCGAACCGGGACTACGAGCAGTACTTC
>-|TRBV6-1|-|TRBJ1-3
CASSESGAGNTIYF
TGTGCCAGCAGTGAGTCAGGGGCGGGAAACACCATATATTTT
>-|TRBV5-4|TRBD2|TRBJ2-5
CASSRLAGGRETQYF
TGTGCCAGCAGCAGACTAGCGGGGGGGCGAGAGACCCAGTACTTC
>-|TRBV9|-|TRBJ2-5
CASSSASGETQYF
TGTGCCAGCAGCTCCGCGTCGGGGGAGACCCAGTACTTC
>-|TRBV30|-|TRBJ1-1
CAWSSGVGTEAFF
TGTGCCTGGAGTTCAGGGGTTGGCACTGAAGCTTTCTTT
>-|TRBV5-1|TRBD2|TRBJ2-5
CASSPGGARETQYF
TGCGCCAGCAGCCCCGGGGGGGCCAGAGAGACCCAGTACTTC
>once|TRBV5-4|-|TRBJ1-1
CASSLVSGQKAFF
TGTGCCAGCAGCTTGGTCTCCGGACAAAAGGCTTTCTTT
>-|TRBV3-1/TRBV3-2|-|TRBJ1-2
CASSQYRPKQAPPHYGYTF
TGTGCCAGCAGCCAGTACAGGCCAAAACAGGCCCCCCCTCACTATGGCTACACCTTC